These 2 T cell receptor beta chains originate from one sample sequenced in a study of neurological immune-mediated disorders. TCRdb used MiXCR to reprocess the 5' RACE reads, holding one entry per CDR3 protein. This sample has about 59,000 distinct CDR3 sequences, with over 9.5% found just once. Sequencing was performed on PBMCs. The receptors derive from a woman aged 55-70 years with HTLV-1-associated myelopathy (HAM/TSP).

The sample holds many counts of this clonotype. The chain couples TRBV12-3 or TRBV12-4 to TRBJ2-2, with 8 bases aligning to TRBD2. The CDR3 totals 14 residues. Unmatched junction bases numbered 3, after V lost 3 bases and J lost 6 bases. CDR3 sequence: CASSFSGGSGELFF. The CDR3, as DNA: TGTGCCAGCAGTTTCTCGGGGGGGTCCGGGGAGCTGTTTTTT.

This clonotype was recorded many times. The chain has TRBV2 and TRBJ2-4, with a tentative D call TRBD2 (6 bases). Trimming shortened V by 3 bases and J by 3 bases, and 9 bases separated the two germline ends. Germline values: CDR1 SNHLY, CDR2 FYNNEI. The CDR3 consists of 14 residues. CDR3 DNA: TGTGCCAGCAGTGAGGGACTTGACAAAAACATTCAGTACTTC. Translated: CASSEGLDKNIQYF.